The T cell receptor beta chain described here comes from a study of blood T cell repertoires in COVID-19. At the level of the study: There were acute and convalescent COVID-19 samples, and they came from the United States, Italy and Spain. The analysed material was cDNA or gDNA that came from T cells, B-cell-depleted T cells, or PBMCs.

As originally analysed: By means of reference gene primer amplification, nucleated cell counts were estimated. This table comes from immunoSEQ multiplex PCR, and its TCRdb copy is limited to in-frame clones, with some not included. The DNA was the basis for D and trimming; V, J and clone size are from that table. The repertoire holds about 100,000 clones, just under 80% seen once, with around 29% in the top ten. Between the trimmed V and J ends, which lost 7 bases and 3 bases, there was a span of 15 bases. The germline gives CDR1 SQVTM, CDR2 ANQGSEA. There are 13 residues in the CDR3. The genes are TRBV29-1 and TRBJ1-1, with unresolved D. The sequenced sample consisted of peripheral blood. The sequence was collected from a man between 65 and 79 years old with active or convalescent COVID-19. The CDR3 sequence is CSAAVLSDTEAFF. The DNA of the CDR3 is TGCAGCGCGGCGGTCCTCTCGGACACTGAAGCTTTCTTT. Filled out from reference TRBV29-1 and TRBJ1-1, the complete variable domain reads SAVISQKPSRDICQRGTSLTIQCQVDSQVTMMFWYRQQPGQSLTLIATANQGSEATYESGFVIDKFPISRPNLTFSTLTVSNMSPEDSSIYLCSAAVLSDTEAFFGQGTRLTVV.